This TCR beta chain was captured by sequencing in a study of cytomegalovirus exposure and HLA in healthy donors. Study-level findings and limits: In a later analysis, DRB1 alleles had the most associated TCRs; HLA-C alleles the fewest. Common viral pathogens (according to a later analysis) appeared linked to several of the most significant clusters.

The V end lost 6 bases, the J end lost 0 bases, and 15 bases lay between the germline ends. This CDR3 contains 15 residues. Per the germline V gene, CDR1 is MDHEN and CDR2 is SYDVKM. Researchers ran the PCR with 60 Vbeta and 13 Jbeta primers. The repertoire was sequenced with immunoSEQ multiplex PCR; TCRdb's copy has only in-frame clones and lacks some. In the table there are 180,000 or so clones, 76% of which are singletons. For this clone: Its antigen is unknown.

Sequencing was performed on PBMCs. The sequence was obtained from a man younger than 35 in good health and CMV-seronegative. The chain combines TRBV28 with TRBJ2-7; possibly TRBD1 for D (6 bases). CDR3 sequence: CASRPGDTSSYEQYF. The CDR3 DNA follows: TGTGCCAGCAGACCTGGGGACACCTCCTCCTACGAGCAGTACTTC.